This T cell receptor beta chain appears in the sequencing data of a study of blood T cell repertoires in COVID-19. About the research overall: Whether acute or convalescent, the COVID-19 samples came from the United States, Italy and Spain.

Measured with immunoSEQ multiplex PCR; TCRdb has only the in-frame clones, and not every one. The repertoire holds about 300,000 clones, with approximately 90% as singletons. Germline V gene sequence: CDR1 SGHNT, CDR2 YENEEA. The V gene end was trimmed by 2 bases and the J gene end by 7 bases; junction bases not matched to a gene: 10. This CDR3 is built from 17 residues. The receptor's source is a young man who had recovered from COVID-19. Material for sequencing was PBMCs or T cells enriched from blood (not recorded which). V and J are TRBV11-3 and TRBJ2-2; the match to TRBD2 covers 10 bases. The CDR3 spells CASSLLSSGRLGGELFF. The DNA of the CDR3 is TGTGCCAGCAGCTTACTCTCTAGCGGGAGATTAGGCGGGGAGCTGTTTTTT.